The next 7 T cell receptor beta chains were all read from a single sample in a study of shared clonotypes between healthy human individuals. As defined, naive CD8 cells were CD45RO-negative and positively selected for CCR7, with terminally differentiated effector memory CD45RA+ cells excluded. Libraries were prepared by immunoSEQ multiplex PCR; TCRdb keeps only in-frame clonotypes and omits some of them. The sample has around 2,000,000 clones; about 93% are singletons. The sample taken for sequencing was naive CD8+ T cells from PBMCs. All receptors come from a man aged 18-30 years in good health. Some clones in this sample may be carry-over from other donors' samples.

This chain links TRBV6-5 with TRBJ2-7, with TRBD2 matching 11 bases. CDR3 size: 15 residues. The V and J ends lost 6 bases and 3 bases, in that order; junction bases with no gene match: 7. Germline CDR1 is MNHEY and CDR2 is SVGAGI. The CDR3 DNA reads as TGTGCCAGCAGCCAAACTAGCGGGAGTTACTACGAGCAGTACTTC. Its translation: CASSQTSGSYYEQYF.

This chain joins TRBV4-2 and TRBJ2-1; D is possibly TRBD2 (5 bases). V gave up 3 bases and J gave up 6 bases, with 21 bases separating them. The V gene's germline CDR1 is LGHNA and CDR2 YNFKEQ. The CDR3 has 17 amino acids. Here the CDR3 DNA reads TGTGCCAGCAGCCACACCCCTCGGACGGGAACATCCAATGAGCAGTTCTTC. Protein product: CASSHTPRTGTSNEQFF.

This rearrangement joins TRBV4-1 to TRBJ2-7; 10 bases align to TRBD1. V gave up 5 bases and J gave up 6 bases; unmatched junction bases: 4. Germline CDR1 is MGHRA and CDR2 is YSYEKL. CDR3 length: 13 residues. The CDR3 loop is CASSGQGVVEQYF. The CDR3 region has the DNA TGCGCCAGCAGCGGACAGGGGGTTGTCGAGCAGTACTTC.

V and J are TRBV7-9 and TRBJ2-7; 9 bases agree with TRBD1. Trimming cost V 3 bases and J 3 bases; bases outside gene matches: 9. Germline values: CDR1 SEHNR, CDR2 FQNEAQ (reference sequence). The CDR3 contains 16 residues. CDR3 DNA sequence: TGTGCCAGCAGCTTTTACTTGGACAGGGGATTCTACGAGCAGTACTTC. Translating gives CASSFYLDRGFYEQYF.

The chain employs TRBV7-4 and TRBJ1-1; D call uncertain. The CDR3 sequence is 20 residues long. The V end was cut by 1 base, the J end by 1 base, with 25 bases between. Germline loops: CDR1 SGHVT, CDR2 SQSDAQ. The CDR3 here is CASSLVRGLPGHSRNTEAFF. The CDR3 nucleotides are TGTGCCAGCAGCTTAGTCCGGGGTCTTCCTGGCCATAGTCGGAACACTGAAGCTTTCTTT.

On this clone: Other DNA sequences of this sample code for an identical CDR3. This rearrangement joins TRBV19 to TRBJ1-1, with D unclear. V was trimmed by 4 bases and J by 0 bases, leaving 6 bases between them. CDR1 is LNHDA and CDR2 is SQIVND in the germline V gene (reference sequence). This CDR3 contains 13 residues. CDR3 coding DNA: TGTGCCAGTAGTAGGGGAATGAACACTGAAGCTTTCTTT. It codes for CASSRGMNTEAFF. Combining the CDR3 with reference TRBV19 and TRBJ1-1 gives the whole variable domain DGGITQSPKYLFRKEGQNVTLSCEQNLNHDAMYWYRQDPGQGLRLIYYSQIVNDFQKGDIAEGYSVSREKKESFPLTVTSAQKNPTAFYLCASSRGMNTEAFFGQGTRLTVV.

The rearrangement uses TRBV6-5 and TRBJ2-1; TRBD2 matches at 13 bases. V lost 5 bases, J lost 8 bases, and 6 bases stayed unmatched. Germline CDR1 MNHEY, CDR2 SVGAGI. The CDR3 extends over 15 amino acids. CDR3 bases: TGTGCCAGCAGTACCACTAGCGGGAGGGTAGATGAGCAGTTCTTC. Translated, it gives CASSTTSGRVDEQFF.